This T cell receptor beta chain stems from a study of shared clonotypes between healthy human individuals. Study-level points and caveats: Few donors limited the genetic and exposure-history diversity represented.

Genomic DNA (from each subset) was split evenly across several immunoSEQ plates. Libraries were prepared by immunoSEQ multiplex PCR; TCRdb keeps only in-frame clonotypes and omits some of them. The sample carries 2 million to 2.5 million clones, 90% to 97% recorded once. Both subsets, CD45RA+ naive and CD45RA-negative memory, were split from the CD4+ cells. The ends lost 0 bases at V and 1 base at J; junction bases unmatched: 5. This CDR3 has 16 residues. CDR1 is SGHRS, CDR2 YFSETQ, per germline. On this clone: Antigen unknown.

This chain links TRBV5-1 with TRBJ1-1; 8 bases fit TRBD1. Sequencing used naive CD4+ T cells sorted from blood. The subset here: CD45RA+ positively selected. This TCR was sampled from a young man in good health. This CDR3 reads CASSLGTGFANTEAFF. The CDR3 bases are TGCGCCAGCAGCTTGGGGACAGGGTTTGCGAACACTGAAGCTTTCTTT.